The rows below give T cell receptor beta chains drawn from one sample of a study of blood T cell repertoires in COVID-19. Produced via immunoSEQ multiplex PCR; TCRdb's table is partial and in-frame only. This table holds about 260,000 clones, roughly 84% found once. The sequenced sample was peripheral blood. These receptors were taken from a man aged 55 to 70 with acute or convalescent COVID-19. The CDR3 runs from the conserved cysteine through the conserved F or W. A D gene is named only where the DNA matches it firmly. Clone size is stated in some rows and not others, as once, few, many or a class when expanded.

J,size,V,D,DNA,CDR3
TRBJ1-4,once,TRBV11-2,-,TGTGCCAGCAGCTTAGGGGGGGACAATGAAAAACTGTTTTTT,CASSLGGDNEKLFF
TRBJ2-7,-,TRBV6-5,TRBD1,TGTGCCAGCCGCCGGGACAGCGTCTCCTACGAGCAGTACTTC,CASRRDSVSYEQYF
TRBJ2-7,-,TRBV6-2/TRBV6-3,-,TGTGCCAGCAGTTACGGAACAGAATACGAGCAGTACTTC,CASSYGTEYEQYF
TRBJ1-5,-,TRBV30,TRBD1,TGTGCCTGGAGTCGTTTGTCCGGGGGACAGTTCGTACTCAATCAGCCCCAGCATTTT,CAWSRLSGGQFVLNQPQHF
TRBJ1-1,-,TRBV6-5,-,TGTGCCAGCAGTTACTCGACAAGAGGGGGATATGAAGCTTTCTTT,CASSYSTRGGYEAFF
TRBJ2-3,once,TRBV10-3,-,TGTGCCATCAGTGAGTCCAGGCGGGGGCCAGATACGCAGTATTTT,CAISESRRGPDTQYF
TRBJ2-1,-,TRBV10-3,TRBD1,TGTGCCATCAAAAGGGACAGGGGATCCTACAATGAGCAGTTCTTC,CAIKRDRGSYNEQFF
TRBJ2-1,few,TRBV21-1,-,TGTGCCAGCAGCAAAAGCAGGACTAGCGGGAATGAGCAGTTCTTC,CASSKSRTSGNEQFF
TRBJ2-3,-,TRBV24-1,-,TGTGCCACCAGTGTTGCCTCGGGGGCAGATACGCAGTATTTT,CATSVASGADTQYF
TRBJ2-5,-,TRBV5-4,-,TGTGCCAGCAGCTCCCGCAGGGCCTACGAGACCCAGTACTTC,CASSSRRAYETQYF
TRBJ1-2,-,TRBV19,TRBD1,TGTGCCAGTAGCCCACAGGGGCTCGATGGCTACACCTTC,CASSPQGLDGYTF
TRBJ2-1,-,TRBV29-1,TRBD2,TGCAGCGTTGTCACGAGCGGGGCCCACTCCTACAATGAGCAGTTCTTC,CSVVTSGAHSYNEQFF
TRBJ2-5,-,TRBV10-1,-,TGCGCCAGCAGAGAAGGGGGTGTTACGCAAGAGACCCAGTACTTC,CASREGGVTQETQYF
TRBJ2-6,-,TRBV14,TRBD2,TGTGCCAGCAGCCAAGTTGGGGGGGTAAACTACGCTGGGGCCAACGTCCTGACTTTC,CASSQVGGVNYAGANVLTF
TRBJ2-3,-,TRBV9,TRBD2,TGTGCCAGCAGCGACCGACTAGCGGGCACAGATACGCAGTATTTT,CASSDRLAGTDTQYF
TRBJ2-1,-,TRBV6-2/TRBV6-3,TRBD2,TGTGCCAGCAGTTACGGGGTAGCGGGTAGCTCCTACAATGAGCAGTTCTTC,CASSYGVAGSSYNEQFF
TRBJ2-7,once,TRBV5-4,TRBD1,TGTGCCAGCAGCAGCGCCGGGACAGGGGGTTACGAGCAGTACTTC,CASSSAGTGGYEQYF
TRBJ1-3,-,TRBV7-2,-,TGTGCCAGCAGCCCACAGGGCTCTGGAAACACCATATATTTT,CASSPQGSGNTIYF
TRBJ1-1,-,TRBV11-2,-,TGTGCCAGCAGCACAGGGATGGGGAACACTGAAGCTTTCTTT,CASSTGMGNTEAFF
TRBJ1-1,-,TRBV6-5,TRBD1,TGTGCCAGCATTACCGGGACAGGCACTGAAGCTTTCTTT,CASITGTGTEAFF
TRBJ1-2,-,TRBV7-8,TRBD1,TGTGCCAGCAGCTTAGGAGGGGGCGATGGCTACACCTTC,CASSLGGGDGYTF
TRBJ2-3,-,TRBV4-2,TRBD2,TGTGCCAGCAGCCAAGAACTAGCGGGAATAGATACGCAGTATTTT,CASSQELAGIDTQYF
TRBJ2-6,-,TRBV6-6,TRBD1,TGTGCCAGCACCGCCGGGACAGGGGGGCGGGCCAACGTCCTGACTTTC,CASTAGTGGRANVLTF
TRBJ2-7,-,TRBV14,-,TGTGCCAGCAGCCACTTCCAGGGACTTCTCTACGAGCAGTACTTC,CASSHFQGLLYEQYF
TRBJ2-3,few,TRBV27,-,TGTGCCAGCAGTTTAAGGCCAGGGGCCACAGATACGCAGTATTTT,CASSLRPGATDTQYF
TRBJ2-7,once,TRBV2,-,TGTGCCAGCAAGAGATACGAGCAGCAGTACTTC,CASKRYEQQYF
TRBJ2-2,-,TRBV25-1,TRBD1,TGTGCCAGCAGTGGGGGGACAGCTAACACCGGGGAGCTGTTTTTT,CASSGGTANTGELFF
TRBJ2-7,once,TRBV11-3,TRBD1,TGTGCCAGCAGCGTAACGACAGGGGGCGGCGAGCAGTACTTC,CASSVTTGGGEQYF
TRBJ2-7,-,TRBV11-2,TRBD1,TGTGCCAGCAGCAGGACAGGGTACGAGCAGTACTTC,CASSRTGYEQYF
TRBJ2-7,-,TRBV28,-,TGTGCCAGCAGTAGGGGAGGGGGCTACGAGCAGTACTTC,CASSRGGGYEQYF
TRBJ2-1,-,TRBV5-1,TRBD2,TGCGCCAGCAGCTTGGAAGCGGGGAGTTACAATGAGCAGTTCTTC,CASSLEAGSYNEQFF
TRBJ2-7,-,TRBV7-9,TRBD1,TGTGCCAGCAGCTTAACGGTGACAGGGGACCTCTCCTACGAGCAGTACTTC,CASSLTVTGDLSYEQYF
TRBJ1-5,once,TRBV7-8,-,TGTGCCAGCAGCTCCCTCGGAGGGAATCAGCCCCAGCATTTT,CASSSLGGNQPQHF
TRBJ2-7,-,TRBV10-3,TRBD1,TGTGCCATCAGTGCCGGACAGGGTTCCTACGAGCAGTACTTC,CAISAGQGSYEQYF
TRBJ1-1,once,TRBV4-2,-,TGTGCCAGCAGCCACCAGGGGATGAACACTGAAGCTTTCTTT,CASSHQGMNTEAFF
TRBJ2-3,-,TRBV11-2,-,TGTGCCAGCACCAACGGAGGTAGGGGGGGGCAGACAGATACGCAGTATTTT,CASTNGGRGGQTDTQYF